This T cell receptor beta chain was documented in a study of blood T cell repertoires in COVID-19 (dated by TCRdb to 2018 to 2021). Broadly, across the study: Samples from collaborators originated in the United States, Italy and Spain and spanned both the acute and convalescent phases of COVID-19. The material from the prospective study consisted of cDNA or gDNA derived from T cells, B-cell-depleted T cells, or PBMCs. The dataset comprised deeply sampled blood TCRbeta repertoires from subjects exposed to, actively infected with, or recovered from COVID-19. A freely available public database, intended as a resource for researchers studying the immune response to SARS-CoV-2, is where the repertoires were released. Samples came from the ongoing ImmuneRACE study (first 160 participants) plus 1,254 subjects from 6 global collaborators. Nearly every sample came with metadata listing a de-identified subject ID, COVID-19 status, age in years and sex. Where HLA class I and class II types were available, the types were taken from metadata supplied by the sample provider, not from assay-based typing. General findings and caveats noted by the study authors: The quantity of clinical and demographic metadata differed by source and by participant and was supplied without curation.

Notes on this clone: The antigen this receptor binds is unknown. No qualities accompany the bases; no much larger clone lies one base away.

From the cysteine through the phenylalanine, the CDR3 covers 19 amino acids. Just CDR3 DNA is preserved here, 57 bases in frame from base 1. The germline V gene sets CDR1 to MDHEN and CDR2 to SYDVKM. V lost 5 bases and J lost 0 bases; the stretch between them is 25 bases long. The immunoSEQ Assay, a bias-controlled multiplex PCR, was used to amplify TCRbeta CDR3 regions from genomic DNA. As for how the authors treated the data: Nucleated cell counts per sample were estimated from amplification of reference gene primers within the assay. Sequence reads were collapsed and filtered to measure the absolute abundance of every unique TCRbeta CDR3 rearrangement. For each sample, productive Simpson clonality was calculated as the square root of Simpson's diversity index across productive rearrangements. This is the immuneACCESS table as TCRdb keeps it, with only in-frame sequences that have V and J called. A part of the clones is gone; compared with another copy, unresolved V genes explain less than half, and the rest is unexplained. The DNA gave D and trimming, while V, J and clone size come from that table. The sample table contains around 190,000 clones; only one count was recorded for around 80% of them. The top ten clonotypes cover over 10% of the sample.

The collaborating institutions used their own protocols to collect whole blood in K2EDTA tubes. For TCRbeta analysis, collaborator samples were shipped as frozen whole blood, as isolated PBMCs, or as DNA extracted from either sample type. The sample comprised peripheral blood. The source is a woman aged 45-59 years with acute or convalescent COVID-19. The chain employs TRBV28 and TRBJ1-2; TRBD1 is a weak D gene call, 6 bases matching. The nucleotide sequence reads as follows: TGTGCCAGCAGTCCAGCGTTTGGGGGCAGGGTGAAGTCTAACTATGGCTACACCTTC. The translation is CASSPAFGGRVKSNYGYTF.